This TCR beta chain was captured by sequencing in a study of cytomegalovirus exposure and HLA in healthy donors. Across the study: When about 400 donors were genotyped, about 80% of them were found to fall in the Caucasian-associated ancestry cluster.

This clone turned up a few times. No antigen is known for it. The study's findings and limits: In a later analysis, at a false discovery rate of 0.05, 17,000 or so TCR beta sequences matched HLA alleles.

The primer mix had 60 Vbeta and 13 Jbeta primers. The assay was immunoSEQ multiplex PCR, and TCRdb's table has in-frame clones only and misses some. This table holds about 97,000 clones, roughly 74% found once. The sample comprised PBMCs. This clonotype originated in a woman in her thirties or forties in good health and CMV-seronegative.

This chain's CDR3 is CASSLRFTGELFF. The CDR3, as DNA: TGTGCCAGCAGCTTGAGGTTCACCGGGGAGCTGTTTTTT. This rearrangement joins TRBV7-6 to TRBJ2-2; D unclear. The germline CDR1 and CDR2 sequences are SGHVS and FNYEAQ. The CDR3 runs 13 residues. Trimming pared 3 bases from V and 4 bases from J, leaving 6 bases between.